The 10 T cell receptor beta chains in this list originate from one sample, sequenced in a study of blood T cell repertoires in COVID-19. Assay used: immunoSEQ multiplex PCR; TCRdb lists only in-frame clones, some missing. The sample holds a few hundred thousand clones, around 81% seen once. Sequences were obtained from PBMCs or T cells enriched from blood (not recorded which). These receptors were collected from a man aged 50-59 years who had recovered from COVID-19.

The chain couples TRBV5-4 to TRBJ1-1; D unclear. This CDR3 is 13 amino acids long. V lost 1 base to trimming and J lost 4 bases, with 8 bases between them. Germline CDR1 SGHNT, CDR2 YYREEE (reference sequence). The CDR3, as DNA: TGTGCCAGCAGCTTGTGGAGTGGCACTGAAGCTTTCTTT. Translated, it gives CASSLWSGTEAFF.

The rearrangement links TRBV20-1 to TRBJ1-2; 7 nucleotides align to TRBD1. Germline CDR1 reads DFQATT; CDR2 reads SNEGSKA (reference sequence). V gave up 3 bases and J gave up 8 bases; unmatched junction bases: 9. CDR3 size: 13 residues. This CDR3 is CSASSTGVGGYTF. In DNA, the CDR3 is TGCAGTGCTAGTAGTACAGGGGTTGGCGGCTACACCTTC.

This sequence joins TRBV9 and TRBJ1-2; 7 bases align to TRBD1. This CDR3 is built from 15 residues. V dropped 0 bases and J dropped 2; count of bases not matched to a gene: 4. Germline CDR1 reads SGDLS; CDR2 reads YYNGEE. Here the CDR3 reads CASSVAGTANYGYTF. The DNA of the CDR3 is TGTGCCAGCAGCGTAGCCGGGACAGCGAACTATGGCTACACCTTC.

This clone was detected once. The chain has TRBV18 and TRBJ2-7; maybe TRBD1 (6 bases). Looked up from germline, CDR1 is KGHSH and CDR2 is LQKENI. The V end lost 2 bases, the J end lost 6 bases, and 8 bases lay between the germline ends. The CDR3 totals 12 residues. The CDR3 reads CASSPNRVEQYF. In DNA form, the CDR3 reads TGTGCCAGCTCACCAAACAGGGTCGAGCAGTACTTC.

The rearrangement uses TRBV5-4 and TRBJ2-7; 7 bases line up with TRBD2. Germline values: CDR1 SGHNT, CDR2 YYREEE (reference sequence). The CDR3 contains 15 residues. V was clipped by 4 bases and J by 5 bases; unmatched bases: 12. CDR3 sequence (DNA): TGTGCCAGCAGCAACGCGGGAGCGCCGTTCCACGAGCAGTACTTC. This encodes CASSNAGAPFHEQYF.

This rearrangement joins TRBV27 to TRBJ2-3, with TRBD2 identical over 7 bases. Germline V gene sequence: CDR1 MNHEY, CDR2 SMNVEV (reference sequence). V was clipped by 3 bases and J by 3 bases; unmatched bases: 9. This CDR3 has 16 residues. CDR3 bases: TGTGCCAGCAGTTTTTGGCCGGGACTAAGAACAGATACGCAGTATTTT. Translating gives CASSFWPGLRTDTQYF.

The rearrangement uses TRBV10-1 and TRBJ2-7; 7 bases are shared with TRBD1. The V segment lost 5 bases and the J segment 2 bases; nucleotides outside the gene matches: 6. CDR3 length: 14 amino acids. In germline, CDR1 is WNHNN, CDR2 SYGVQD (reference sequence). CDR3 amino acids: CASSQGTATYEQYF. As DNA, the CDR3 is TGCGCCAGCAGTCAAGGGACAGCCACCTACGAGCAGTACTTC.

This chain uses TRBV3-1 (or the pseudogene TRBV3-2) with TRBJ2-7, with D perhaps TRBD1 (5 bases). V was shortened by 6 bases and J by 0 bases, with 15 bases between the two germline ends. This CDR3 contains 15 residues. Germline CDR1 is LGHDT and CDR2 is YNNKEL (reference sequence). This CDR3 is CASSPGPYSSYEQYF. DNA for the CDR3: TGTGCCAGCAGTCCAGGGCCATACAGCTCCTACGAGCAGTACTTC.

Note on this clone: Germline is not matched at one junction end, which may reflect a read error. The chain links TRBV4-2 to TRBJ2-3, with a weak D call TRBD1 (5 bases). There are 14 residues in the CDR3. Germline V gene data show CDR1 as LGHNA and CDR2 as YNFKEQ. CDR3: CASSQDRALSASDF. The CDR3 region has the DNA TGTGCCAGCAGCCAAGACAGGGCCCTTTCGGCATCGGATTTT.

V is TRBV5-6 and J is TRBJ2-5, with D unclear. The CDR3 covers 12 residues. Germline CDR1 is SGHDT and CDR2 is YYEEEE. V was pared by 0 bases and J by 9 bases, with 9 bases between. In DNA form, the CDR3 reads TGTGCCAGCAGCTTGGCCCTGGCAGCCCAGTACTTC. Translating gives CASSLALAAQYF.